The 22 T cell receptor beta chains reported below all come from one sample, sequenced in a study of T cells in Graves' hyperthyroidism and ophthalmopathy (dated by TCRdb to between 2018 and 2020). Library construction relied on multiplex PCR. The sequencer was an Illumina HiSeq 2000. The TCR beta CDR3 regions were amplified from the RNA transcripts. The TCR CDR3 was subjected to a first round of RT-PCR using the HTBI primer set and the Qiagen OneStep RT-PCR kit. TCRdb reworked the public reads: Q25 trimming with fastp, MiXCR clone assembly, productive beta chains retained. Every distinct CDR3 protein forms one entry, paired with its most common genes and DNA. In this sample the table shows under 450,000 distinct CDR3 sequences, approximately 18% of which occur a single time. Clones ranked in the top ten supply around a third of the sample. Sequencing was carried out using blood. These receptor sequences come from a woman in her thirties with Graves' hyperthyroidism that later progressed to Graves' ophthalmopathy.

The chain links TRBV27 to TRBJ2-7; 7 bases align to TRBD1. V shed 2 bases and J 6 bases; nucleotides not matched to a gene: 16. CDR1 is MNHEY and CDR2 is SMNVEV in the germline V gene (reference sequence). The CDR3 loop spans 17 amino acids. The CDR3 spells CASSLRTGVGPLSEQYF. CDR3 in DNA: TGTGCCAGCAGTTTACGTACAGGGGTTGGCCCTCTGTCCGAGCAGTACTTC.

In this sample, this clonotype turned up many times. The V call is TRBV28, the J call TRBJ2-2; D ambiguous. Per the germline V gene, CDR1 is MDHEN and CDR2 is SYDVKM. This CDR3 region has 14 residues. V lost 5 bases and J lost 5, with 12 bases in between. CDR3 amino acids: CASSENQATGELFF. CDR3 bases: TGTGCCAGCAGTGAGAATCAAGCAACCGGGGAGCTGTTTTTT.

This clonotype was detected only a few times. The rearrangement uses TRBV7-2 and TRBJ2-7, with D hard to call. The CDR3 sequence is 14 residues long. The V and J ends lost 1 base and 3 bases respectively, with 10 bases between them. Germline lookup yields CDR1 SGHTA and CDR2 FQGNSA. The CDR3 nucleotides read TGTGCCAGCAGCTTAGTCGTAGAGAACTACGAGCAGTACTTC. Its translation: CASSLVVENYEQYF.

This clonotype was seen at least ten times. V usage is TRBV9 and J usage is TRBJ2-1; tentative D call: TRBD1 (5 bases). V was shortened by 4 bases and J by 9 bases, with 14 bases between the two germline ends. The length of the CDR3 is 13 residues. CDR1 SGDLS and CDR2 YYNGEE come from the germline V gene. DNA for the CDR3: TGTGCCAGCAGCCCCCGGACATTCGGTGAGCAGTTCTTC. This encodes CASSPRTFGEQFF.

This clonotype was recorded only once. A much larger clone sits a single nucleotide away, making a read error possible. The rearrangement links TRBV6-1 to TRBJ1-5; D uncertain. The CDR3 covers 18 residues. From germline, CDR1 is MNHNS and CDR2 SASEGT. V lost 6 bases and J 3 bases, leaving 24 bases between the germline ends. The CDR3 loop is CASSDADKLARDNQPQHF. CDR3 DNA sequence: TGTGCCAGCAGCGACGCGGATAAATTAGCGCGCGACAATCAGCCCCAGCATTTT.

In its sample, this clonotype was seen a few times. CDR3 sequence reads: CATGGGRLVGYTF. The CDR3 bases are TGTGCCACTGGGGGGGGGAGGCTGGTCGGCTACACCTTC. The chain couples TRBV12-3 or TRBV12-4 to TRBJ1-2, with a tentative D call TRBD1 (5 bases). Trimming removed 10 bases from V and 8 bases from J, with 20 bases in between. This CDR3 is 13 amino acids long.

Many counts were recorded for this clonotype. This rearrangement joins TRBV19 to TRBJ1-4, with 9 nucleotides matching TRBD1. The J segment lost 8 bases and the V segment lost 9 bases, leaving 10 bases of the junction unmatched. In germline, CDR1 is LNHDA, CDR2 SQIVND (reference sequence). The CDR3 loop spans 14 amino acids. This CDR3 is CASSPGQGREKLFF. CDR3 nucleotide sequence: TGTGCCAGCAGCCCGGGACAGGGTCGAGAAAAACTGTTTTTT.

In this sample, this clonotype turned up many times. This chain joins TRBV19 and TRBJ1-1; no reliable D call. Per germline, CDR1 LNHDA and CDR2 SQIVND (reference sequence). CDR3 length: 13 residues. V gave up 3 bases and J gave up 3 bases, with 8 bases separating them. CDR3 protein: CASSIRRDTEAFF. The CDR3 DNA reads TGTGCCAGTAGTATTCGTAGGGACACTGAAGCTTTCTTT.

This clonotype was seen more than once but under ten times. The rearrangement uses TRBV19 and TRBJ1-1; possible D gene TRBD1, 5 bases. CDR1 is LNHDA and CDR2 is SQIVND in the germline V gene (reference sequence). The CDR3 is made up of 12 amino acids. V was pared by 3 bases and J by 7 bases, with 9 bases between. The CDR3 is CASSIYQGEAFF. The CDR3 DNA reads TGTGCCAGTAGTATCTATCAGGGTGAAGCTTTCTTT.

This clonotype was recorded at least ten times. A much bigger clone sits one base away, suggesting this may be a read error. The rearrangement uses TRBV28 and TRBJ2-7; D assignment may be TRBD1 or TRBD2 (6 bases each). V was shortened by 2 bases and J by 8 bases, with 22 bases between the two germline ends. Germline CDR1 MDHEN, CDR2 SYDVKM. This CDR3 region has 16 residues. The CDR3 coding sequence is TGTGCCAGCAGTTTAGGAGGGGAGACAGGTATATACAAGCAGTACTTC. It yields the protein CASSLGGETGIYKQYF.

The chain joins TRBV6-2 or TRBV6-3 to TRBJ1-6; no clear D gene. The germline V gene encodes CDR1 MNHEY and CDR2 SVGEGT. The CDR3 runs to 14 residues. Between the trimmed V and J ends, which lost 10 bases and 6 bases, there was a span of 16 bases. Here the CDR3 reads CATSFGGGNSPLHF. The CDR3 DNA reads TGTGCCACATCTTTCGGAGGCGGTAATTCACCCCTCCACTTT.

This clonotype came up many times. The gene calls are TRBV7-6 and TRBJ1-3; no clear D. Trimming cost V 5 bases and J 0 bases, with 8 bases left between them. The CDR3 spans 14 residues. Germline CDR1 and CDR2: SGHVS and FNYEAQ. This chain's CDR3 is CASSRTYSGNTIYF. CDR3 nucleotides: TGTGCCAGCAGCCGGACTTACTCTGGAAACACCATATATTTT.

This clonotype has ten or more counts. V usage is TRBV30 and J usage is TRBJ1-2, with D unclear. The CDR3 contains 15 residues. Trimming cost V 4 bases and J 1 base, with 16 bases left between them. Looked up from germline, CDR1 is GTSNPN and CDR2 is SVGIG (reference sequence). The CDR3 sequence: CAWMRRINFNYGYTF. Here the CDR3 DNA reads TGTGCCTGGATGCGGAGGATAAACTTTAACTATGGCTACACCTTC. The entire variable domain, with the rest obtained from reference TRBV30 and TRBJ1-2, is as follows: SQTIHQWPATLVQPVGSPLSLECTVEGTSNPNLYWYRQAAGRGLQLLFYSVGIGQISSEVPQNLSASRPQDRQFILSSKKLLLSDSGFYLCAWMRRINFNYGYTFGSGTRLTVV.

In this sample, this clonotype turned up many times. The V call is TRBV24-1, the J call TRBJ2-1, with 11 bases lining up with TRBD2. The CDR3 is made up of 16 amino acids. Germline lookup yields CDR1 KGHDR and CDR2 SFDVKD. J was trimmed by 1 base and V by 5 bases; bases with no gene match: 3. CDR3 protein: CATSVRTSGSYNEQFF. The CDR3 coding sequence is TGTGCCACCAGTGTTCGGACTAGCGGGTCCTACAATGAGCAGTTCTTC.

Ten or more counts support this clonotype. The chain joins TRBV19 to TRBJ1-5, with D possibly being TRBD1 (5 bases). The CDR3 loop spans 14 amino acids. From germline, CDR1 is LNHDA and CDR2 SQIVND (reference sequence). The ends were cut back, 0 bases at V and 5 bases at J, with 8 bases in the middle. CDR3 nucleotide sequence: TGTGCCAGTAGTATAGAAATCAGGGATCAGCCCCAGCATTTT. It translates to CASSIEIRDQPQHF.

The J gene is TRBJ1-4, the V gene TRBV5-1, with 11 bases fitting TRBD1. V was pared by 6 bases and J by 7 bases, with 8 bases of the junction left unmatched. Germline V gene data show CDR1 as SGHRS and CDR2 as YFSETQ. This CDR3 is built from 15 residues. The CDR3 protein is CASTRTGGRGEKLFF. The CDR3 coding sequence is TGCGCCAGCACCCGGACAGGGGGCCGGGGTGAAAAACTGTTTTTT.

This clonotype has more than one count but fewer than ten. The V gene is TRBV7-8, the J gene TRBJ2-2; D tentatively fits TRBD1 or TRBD2 (5 bases each). Trimming stripped 5 bases from V and 8 bases from J, with 9 bases between. Germline V gene lookup returns CDR1 SGHVS and CDR2 FQNEAQ. This CDR3 region has 12 residues. The CDR3 bases are TGTGCCAGCAGCGACTACAGGGGGGAGCTGTTTTTT. Translating it yields CASSDYRGELFF.

This chain connects TRBV5-1 to TRBJ2-7, with D possibly TRBD2 on 6 matching bases. V was pared by 2 bases and J by 3 bases, with 12 bases between. Germline CDR1 reads SGHRS; CDR2 reads YFSETQ. The CDR3 loop spans 14 amino acids. For the CDR3, the DNA is TGCGCCAGCAGCTTACAACGGAGGGGCTACGAGCAGTACTTC. Its translation: CASSLQRRGYEQYF.

This clonotype occurred a few times. This chain joins TRBV6-1 and TRBJ1-1; D may be TRBD1 (6 bases). Germline V lookup: CDR1 MNHNS, CDR2 SASEGT. This CDR3 spans 14 amino acids. Trimming took off 6 bases at V and 8 bases at J, with 19 bases between the two ends. The CDR3 region is CASSFSVGGSEAFF. In nucleotides, the CDR3 is TGTGCCAGCAGCTTCTCTGTAGGGGGGTCGGAAGCTTTCTTT.

This clonotype was seen many times. This chain links TRBV6-1 with TRBJ2-7; 7 bases are shared with TRBD1. CDR3 length: 15 amino acids. Germline CDR1 MNHNS, CDR2 SASEGT. With V trimmed by 5 bases and J by 3 bases, 10 bases remained unmatched. The CDR3 DNA reads as TGTGCCAGCAGTATCACCGGGACAGATAACTACGAGCAGTACTTC. It encodes CASSITGTDNYEQYF.

This clonotype was seen many times. CDR3 sequence (DNA): TGTGCCAGCAGTTTATGGCGGGAGGGCCAGGACGAGCAGTACTTC. It encodes CASSLWREGQDEQYF. V usage is TRBV28 and J usage is TRBJ2-7, with 9 positions matching TRBD2. CDR1 and CDR2 from the germline V gene are MDHEN and SYDVKM. J was trimmed by 5 bases and V by 0 bases; bases with no gene match: 5. The CDR3 contains 15 residues.

This clonotype was recorded at least ten times. This chain connects TRBV28 to TRBJ2-7, with 8 positions matching TRBD2. Germline V gene sequence: CDR1 MDHEN, CDR2 SYDVKM. J was trimmed by 2 bases and V by 2 bases; bases with no gene match: 5. The CDR3 sequence is 15 residues long. CDR3 protein: CASSLISGEPYEQYF. The CDR3 DNA is TGTGCCAGCAGTTTAATTAGCGGGGAACCCTACGAGCAGTACTTC.